This T cell receptor (beta chain) is from a study of T-cell memory formation after mild COVID-19. Study context: TCR clusters were mostly confined to one donor each. Study-wide results and limits: Some responding clones appeared in pre-infection memory, suggesting cross-reactive memory joined.

MiXCR was run by TCRdb on the 5' RACE reads, yielding one entry per CDR3 protein. The data contain more than 75,000 distinct CDR3 sequences, 14% of them singletons. This clonotype has ten or more counts. Its target is unknown. CDR1 SEHNR and CDR2 FQNEAQ come from the germline V gene (reference sequence). V was trimmed by 4 bases and J by 6 bases, leaving 4 bases between them. The CDR3 has 11 amino acids. The gene calls are TRBV7-9 and TRBJ2-1; D unclear. Source material: PBMCs or a T cell subset sorted from them (not recorded which). This sequence originates from an adult woman who had mild COVID-19 (a few samples of this study predate the infection). Cell type and time point are not known. Written as DNA, the CDR3 is TGTGCCAGCAGCTCTATCAATGAGCAGTTCTTC. This encodes CASSSINEQFF.